This T cell receptor (beta chain) stems from a study of blood T cell repertoires in COVID-19. Study-wide context: There were acute and convalescent COVID-19 samples, and they came from the United States, Italy and Spain.

Germline assignment: CDR1 LGHNA and CDR2 YSLEER. There are 15 residues in the CDR3. After removal of 4 bases from V and 3 bases from J, the junction contained 6 bases not matched to a gene. Authors' analysis steps: Reference gene primers were amplified, and this amplification served to estimate nucleated cell counts. The data were produced by immunoSEQ multiplex PCR, yet TCRdb's version contains in-frame clones alone and is incomplete. V, J and clone size reflect that table, while D and trimming were determined from the DNA. The table shows some 180,000 clones, with approximately 82% occurring only once. Participants spanned ages about 18 to 90 years and resided in roughly 22 US areas. Cohort allocation depended upon clinical history that participants reported.

The TCR originated in a woman aged 55-75 years with acute COVID-19. Sequencing used PBMCs or T cells enriched from blood (not recorded which). This chain connects TRBV4-3 to TRBJ1-1; 9 bases align to TRBD1. In DNA, the CDR3 is TGCGCCAGCAGCCCCCGGACAGGGGCACACACTGAAGCTTTCTTT. It encodes CASSPRTGAHTEAFF.